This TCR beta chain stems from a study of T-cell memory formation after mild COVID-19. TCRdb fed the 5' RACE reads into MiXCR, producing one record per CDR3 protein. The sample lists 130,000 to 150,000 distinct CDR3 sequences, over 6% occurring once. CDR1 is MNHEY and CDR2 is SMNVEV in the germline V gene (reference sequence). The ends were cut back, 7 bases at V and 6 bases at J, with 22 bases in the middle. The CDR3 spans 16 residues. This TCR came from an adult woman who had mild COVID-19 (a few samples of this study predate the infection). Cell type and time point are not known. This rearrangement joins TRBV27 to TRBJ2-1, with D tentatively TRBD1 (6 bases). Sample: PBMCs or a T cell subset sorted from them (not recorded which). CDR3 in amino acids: CASIRLASQGLNEQFF. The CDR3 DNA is TGTGCCAGCATACGTTTGGCTAGTCAGGGGCTCAATGAGCAGTTCTTC.